These 11 T cell receptor beta chains share one sample of origin, sequenced in a study of OX40 agonist ivuxolimab in advanced cancers. The receptor library was made with the immunoSEQ multiplex PCR assay. TCRdb holds this immuneACCESS table with in-frame rearrangements only. Some clones are missing; in checked studies, unresolved V genes explain under half, and the rest has no known cause. This sample is represented by about 73,000 clones; around 88% of them were singletons. Around 2.6% of the sample is in the top ten clones. The starting material was CD4+ or CD8+ T cells sorted from blood, obtained in a trial of the OX40 agonist ivuxolimab. The receptors stem from an adult with an advanced solid tumor such as melanoma, head and neck, liver or kidney cancer.

The chain joins TRBV10-2 to TRBJ2-3; D possibly corresponds to TRBD2 (5 bases). The CDR3 is 14 amino acids. Germline CDR1 and CDR2: WSHSY and SAAADI. The V gene lost 0 bases and the J gene lost 8 bases, with 12 bases spanning the gap. CDR3 sequence reads: CASSESDLAATQYF. CDR3 coding DNA: TGCGCCAGCAGTGAGTCGGACCTAGCCGCTACGCAGTATTTT.

This chain uses TRBV18 with TRBJ2-7, with TRBD1 matching 7 bases. Germline trimming cut 3 bases from V and 4 bases from J; bases unmatched to any gene: 3. The CDR3 totals 13 residues. The germline gives CDR1 KGHSH, CDR2 LQKENI. DNA of the CDR3: TGTGCCAGCTCACCCGGGACAGATTACGAGCAGTACTTC. As protein: CASSPGTDYEQYF.

The CDR3 sequence: CASSLGGGDYQPQHF. The CDR3 DNA reads TGTGCCAGCAGCTTAGGGGGGGGAGATTATCAGCCCCAGCATTTT. V is TRBV11-2 and J is TRBJ1-5; tentatively, D is TRBD1 (5 bases). The ends were cut back, 1 base at V and 5 bases at J, with 12 bases in the middle. The V gene's germline CDR1 is SGHAT and CDR2 FQNNGV. The CDR3 totals 15 residues.

In this sample, this clone turned up a few times. This chain links TRBV2 with TRBJ1-4; 7 bases map to TRBD1. The CDR3 has 14 amino acids. The V segment lost 5 bases and the J segment 7 bases; nucleotides outside the gene matches: 7. Germline V gene lookup returns CDR1 SNHLY and CDR2 FYNNEI. CDR3 sequence: CASSQTGSGEKLFF. In DNA, the CDR3 is TGTGCCAGCAGTCAGACAGGGAGCGGTGAAAAACTGTTTTTT.

The CDR3 sequence: CSVEDFNRDFSGNTIYF. The CDR3 DNA sequence: TGCAGCGTTGAAGACTTTAACCGGGACTTCTCTGGAAACACCATATATTTT. The J gene is TRBJ1-3, the V gene TRBV29-1; a weak D match, TRBD1 (5 bases). Trimming stripped 0 bases from V and 0 bases from J, with 15 bases between. The CDR3 totals 17 residues. The germline CDR1 and CDR2 sequences are SQVTM and ANQGSEA.

The J gene is TRBJ1-6, the V gene TRBV7-3; D not resolved. The CDR3 is 18 amino acids. Germline-derived CDR1 and CDR2 are SGHTA and FQGTGA. Between the trimmed V and J ends, which lost 5 bases and 6 bases, there was a span of 23 bases. CDR3 DNA sequence: TGTGCCAGCAGCCACAGTTTACCGGGGTTAAGTAGTAATTCACCCCTCCACTTT. As protein: CASSHSLPGLSSNSPLHF. Supplemented by reference TRBV7-3 and TRBJ1-6, the full variable domain reads GAGVSQTPSNKVTEKGKYVELRCDPISGHTALYWYRQSLGQGPEFLIYFQGTGAADDSGLPNDRFFAVRPEGSVSTLKIQRTERGDSAVYLCASSHSLPGLSSNSPLHFGNGTRLTVT.

The chain couples TRBV6-5 to TRBJ1-6, with TRBD1 matching 9 bases. This CDR3 contains 14 residues. Trimming removed 6 bases from V and 4 bases from J; junction bases left unmatched: 1. Germline CDR1 is MNHEY and CDR2 is SVGAGI. The CDR3 nucleotides read TGTGCCAGCAGCGGGACAGGGTATAATTCACCCCTCCACTTT. Translation: CASSGTGYNSPLHF.

This chain uses TRBV5-1 with TRBJ1-1; tentative D call: TRBD1 (6 bases). Deletions cut 3 bases from V and 2 bases from J, with 20 bases between. CDR1 SGHRS and CDR2 YFSETQ come from the germline V gene. The CDR3 length is 17 residues. Here the CDR3 DNA reads TGCGCCAGCAGCTCCCCGGGGGGGCAGACGATAAACACTGAAGCTTTCTTT. This translates into CASSSPGGQTINTEAFF. Together with reference TRBV5-1 and TRBJ1-1, the CDR3 gives the full variable domain: KAGVTQTPRYLIKTRGQQVTLSCSPISGHRSVSWYQQTPGQGLQFLFEYFSETQRNKGNFPGRFSGRQFSNSRSEMNVSTLELGDSALYLCASSSPGGQTINTEAFFGQGTRLTVV.

The genes are TRBV6-1 and TRBJ2-1, with D unclear. The V end was cut by 0 bases, the J end by 0 bases, with 6 bases between. CDR1 and CDR2 (germline): MNHNS, SASEGT. This CDR3 region has 15 residues. The CDR3 region is CASSEAINSYNEQFF. The CDR3 DNA follows: TGTGCCAGCAGTGAAGCAATAAACTCCTACAATGAGCAGTTCTTC.

This chain joins TRBV28 and TRBJ2-5; D gene uncertain. The J call could be wrong; TRBJ2-7 is a better fit for the DNA end. The CDR3 totals 12 residues. Germline lookup yields CDR1 MDHEN and CDR2 SYDVKM. The chain's CDR3 is CASSLYNYEQYF. The DNA for the CDR3 is TGTGCCAGCAGTTTATACAACTACGAGCAGTACTTC.

This CDR3 is CASSYSGNYGYTF. In nucleotides, the CDR3 is TGTGCCAGCAGTTACTCAGGGAACTATGGCTACACCTTC. The chain carries TRBV6-6 and TRBJ1-2; no reliable D call. The CDR3 covers 13 residues. Trimming took 0 bases from V and 2 from J, leaving 4 bases between them. The germline CDR1 and CDR2 sequences are MNHNY and SVGAGI (reference sequence).